This T cell receptor (beta chain) stems from a study of T cell responses to AZD1222 COVID-19 vaccine. Whole-study results and caveats: Among the donors, most were white British and more were female, and clonal diversity was possibly underestimated. Every sample of the repertoires postdated the peak T cell response. As reported, nearly half of all spike-specific TCRs target variant regions that are unmutated. Spike-specific TCR breadth and depth rose after two AZD1222 doses.

With regard to this clone: Its matching antigen is unknown.

Using immunoSEQ multiplex PCR, the repertoire was profiled, and TCRdb retains in-frame clones only, with some absent. This sample has over 65,000 clones, with roughly nine tenths found just once. The origin of this receptor is an adult in good health. Sequencing used peripheral blood, obtained on day 0 of MenACWY control vaccination.

As DNA, the CDR3 is TGCGCCAGCAGTGATGGGACAGGGAACTATGGCTACACCTTC. Translated, it gives CASSDGTGNYGYTF. This chain joins TRBV10-2 and TRBJ1-2, with TRBD1 matching over 9 bases. CDR1 is WSHSY and CDR2 is SAAADI in the germline V gene. Losses at the gene ends were 3 bases for V and 2 bases for J; bases not matched to a gene: 1. There are 14 residues in the CDR3.